This T cell receptor beta chain is drawn from a study of cytomegalovirus exposure and HLA in healthy donors. The germline V and J ends were trimmed by 0 bases and 6 bases, with 12 bases remaining between them. This CDR3 has 14 residues. The germline V gene encodes CDR1 SGHTA and CDR2 FQGNSA. In the PCR, 60 Vbeta and 13 Jbeta primers were used. This table comes from immunoSEQ multiplex PCR, and its TCRdb copy is limited to in-frame clones, with some not included. Among about 220,000 clones listed, approximately 70% were seen once. This sequence joins TRBV7-2 and TRBJ2-7, with D possibly TRBD2 on 5 matching bases. Sequencing was performed on PBMCs. The receptor's source is a woman aged 25-40 years in good health and CMV-seronegative. The CDR3 loop reads CASSLAGGSGEQYF. In nucleotides, the CDR3 is TGTGCCAGCAGCTTAGCGGGTGGGAGTGGCGAGCAGTACTTC.